One and the same sample provided the 25 T cell receptor beta chains below, sequenced in a study of T cells in Graves' hyperthyroidism and ophthalmopathy. Researchers took RNA transcripts and amplified the TCR beta CDR3 regions from them. A first-round RT-PCR of the TCR CDR3 used the HTBI primer set. MiXCR was run by TCRdb on the multiplex PCR reads, yielding one entry per CDR3 protein. The table records some 600,000 distinct CDR3 sequences, roughly 13% of them present only once. The sample consisted of blood. The origin of the receptors is a woman in her twenties or thirties with Graves' hyperthyroidism that later progressed to Graves' ophthalmopathy.

This clonotype was counted ten times or more. The chain joins TRBV27 to TRBJ2-1; either TRBD1 or TRBD2 may supply D (5 bases each). This CDR3 spans 17 amino acids. Looked up from germline, CDR1 is MNHEY and CDR2 is SMNVEV (reference sequence). Deletions cut 5 bases from V and 6 bases from J, with 23 bases between. The CDR3 is CASSLRRGGREGNEQFF. In DNA, the CDR3 is TGTGCCAGCAGTCTCCGTCGGGGCGGGCGTGAGGGCAATGAGCAGTTCTTC.

V gene TRBV27 combines with J gene TRBJ2-5; 13 bases align to TRBD2. V was clipped by 6 bases and J by 7 bases; unmatched bases: 17. This CDR3 has 18 residues. Germline V gene lookup returns CDR1 MNHEY and CDR2 SMNVEV (reference sequence). This CDR3 reads CASSKKSGLAGLGRTQYF. In DNA, the CDR3 is TGTGCCAGCAGCAAGAAATCGGGACTAGCGGGACTTGGGCGGACCCAGTACTTC.

This clonotype was seen at least ten times. Just one base apart from a much larger clone, this may be a read error. The chain is built from TRBV12-3 or TRBV12-4 and TRBJ2-5; D call uncertain. Between the trimmed V and J ends, which lost 5 bases and 5 bases, there was a span of 15 bases. CDR3 size: 14 residues. In nucleotides, the CDR3 is TGTGCCAGCAGTCTTCATGGTGGGGTGGAGACCCAGTACTTC. Encoded protein: CASSLHGGVETQYF.

This clonotype was seen repeatedly, ten times or more. The chain uses TRBV15 and TRBJ2-7; the D is unclear. The CDR3 has 14 amino acids. V was shortened by 0 bases and J by 3 bases, with 9 bases between the two germline ends. The germline CDR1 and CDR2 sequences are LNHNV and YYDKDF (reference sequence). The CDR3 is CATSRDRQFYEQYF. In DNA form, the CDR3 reads TGTGCCACCAGCAGAGATCGGCAGTTCTACGAGCAGTACTTC.

Comment on this clonotype: A much bigger clone sits one base away, suggesting this may be a read error. The chain uses TRBV5-1 and TRBJ2-3; no clear D. The DNA matches TRBJ1-5 better at its end, which makes the J call doubtful. The CDR3 runs to 15 residues. Germline V lookup: CDR1 SGHRS, CDR2 YFSETQ. CDR3 in amino acids: CASRGSGKRTDTQHF. The DNA for the CDR3 is TGCGCCAGCAGGGGTAGCGGGAAGCGCACAGATACGCAGCATTTT.

V gene TRBV12-3 or TRBV12-4 combines with J gene TRBJ2-5, with 8 nucleotides matching TRBD1. The CDR3 loop spans 15 amino acids. V shed 6 bases and J 5 bases; nucleotides not matched to a gene: 11. CDR3 DNA: TGTGCCAGCAGGCCAAACTCAGGGGGCGGGGAGACCCAGTACTTC. Translation gives CASRPNSGGGETQYF.

This clonotype was seen just once. Since a much larger clone is just one base distant, this may be a read error. The rearrangement links TRBV5-4 to TRBJ2-2; 9 positions match TRBD2. The V segment lost 1 base and the J segment 4 bases; nucleotides outside the gene matches: 5. This CDR3 has 16 amino acids. Germline assignment: CDR1 SGHNT and CDR2 YYREEE (reference sequence). For the CDR3, the DNA is TGTGCCAGCAGCTTGCGAGCGGGAGGTAGCACCGGGGAGCTGTTTTTT. This sequence encodes CASSLRAGGSTGELFF.

This clonotype has only a few counts. A much larger clone lies a single base off, so this may be a read error. V usage is TRBV27 and J usage is TRBJ2-2; TRBD2 aligns across 7 bases. CDR3 size: 16 residues. After removal of 5 bases from V and 4 bases from J, the junction contained 10 bases not matched to a gene. CDR1 is MNHEY, CDR2 SMNVEV, per germline (reference sequence). DNA for the CDR3: TGTGCCAGCAGTACCTTAGCGGGTCGGAGCACCGGGGAGCTGTTTTTT. This encodes CASSTLAGRSTGELFF.

Many counts were recorded for this clonotype. V gene TRBV28 combines with J gene TRBJ1-6, with D perhaps matching TRBD1 (5 bases). Trimming took 8 bases from V and 11 from J, leaving 19 bases between them. Germline V gene data show CDR1 as MDHEN and CDR2 as SYDVKM. The CDR3 is 14 residues long. The CDR3 reads CASGEGAQSAPLHF. The CDR3 region has the DNA TGTGCCAGCGGGGAAGGGGCTCAATCGGCACCCCTCCACTTT.

V is TRBV7-2 and J is TRBJ2-5, with TRBD1 as a possible D gene (5 bases). CDR1 is SGHTA, CDR2 FQGNSA, per germline. Between the trimmed V and J ends, which lost 0 bases and 5 bases, there was a span of 16 bases. The CDR3 has 16 amino acids. The DNA for the CDR3 is TGTGCCAGCAGCTTAGCGCTTTTAGGACACCCGGAGACCCAGTACTTC. This gives the protein CASSLALLGHPETQYF.

This clonotype was picked up many times. This chain joins TRBV18 and TRBJ2-3; D unresolved. Germline-derived CDR1 and CDR2 are KGHSH and LQKENI. V dropped 5 bases and J dropped 0 bases, with 18 bases sitting between them. CDR3 length equals 17 residues. The CDR3 loop reads CASSTRTASLSTDTQYF. In nucleotides, the CDR3 is TGTGCCAGCTCAACCAGGACCGCATCCCTTAGCACAGATACGCAGTATTTT.

This clonotype has a count of ten or more. The chain recombines TRBV19 with TRBJ1-1; perhaps TRBD1 as D (6 bases). The CDR3 length is 15 residues. The ends were cut back, 4 bases at V and 1 base at J, with 13 bases in the middle. Germline V gene sequence: CDR1 LNHDA, CDR2 SQIVND (reference sequence). The CDR3 loop is CASSRQGRGNTEAFF. CDR3 nucleotide sequence: TGTGCCAGTAGTAGGCAGGGGAGAGGGAACACTGAAGCTTTCTTT.

This clonotype was seen at least ten times. The chain uses TRBV12-3 or TRBV12-4 and TRBJ2-3; unclear D gene. The V end was cut by 5 bases, the J end by 0 bases, with 15 bases between. CDR3 length: 16 residues. The CDR3 DNA follows: TGTGCCAGCAGTCCGCCCCTGGTGACTAGCACAGATACGCAGTATTTT. Amino acids: CASSPPLVTSTDTQYF.

This clonotype was counted only a few times. The V and J genes are TRBV11-2 and TRBJ1-5; D is undetermined. Trimming removed 1 base at V and 6 bases at J, with 7 bases between. CDR3 length equals 13 residues. The germline gives CDR1 SGHAT, CDR2 FQNNGV. The CDR3 DNA reads as TGTGCCAGCAGCTTAGGGGAGGCTCAGCCCCAGCATTTT. Its translation is CASSLGEAQPQHF.

This clonotype has at least ten counts. This sequence joins TRBV2 and TRBJ2-7, with D perhaps matching TRBD1 (5 bases). Per germline, CDR1 SNHLY and CDR2 FYNNEI. The CDR3 covers 12 residues. V gave up 5 bases and J gave up 5 bases, with 10 bases separating them. CDR3 sequence: CASSQGFDEQYF. As DNA, the CDR3 is TGTGCCAGCAGTCAGGGTTTCGACGAGCAGTACTTC.

This clonotype has more than one count but fewer than ten. This may be a read error: a much more frequent sequence differs by one nucleotide. The chain recombines TRBV5-1 with TRBJ1-2; 12 bases match TRBD1. The CDR3 has 15 residues. Germline V lookup: CDR1 SGHRS, CDR2 YFSETQ. CDR3 loop: CANSLGQGAIYGYTF. The CDR3 region has the DNA TGCGCCAACAGCCTGGGACAGGGGGCGATCTATGGCTACACCTTC.

This clonotype showed up just a few times. The chain couples TRBV20-1 to TRBJ2-7; 13 bases are a match to TRBD2. The CDR3 extends over 14 amino acids. With V trimmed by 6 bases and J by 5 bases, 7 bases remained unmatched. Per germline, CDR1 DFQATT and CDR2 SNEGSKA (reference sequence). This CDR3 reads CSAPGLAGVHEQYF. The CDR3 DNA reads TGCAGTGCCCCCGGACTAGCGGGAGTTCACGAGCAGTACTTC.

This clonotype was detected only a few times. The J gene is TRBJ1-5, the V gene TRBV20-1; maybe TRBD1 (5 bases). Germline V gene data show CDR1 as DFQATT and CDR2 as SNEGSKA (reference sequence). The CDR3 is made up of 15 amino acids. V was clipped by 6 bases and J by 3 bases, with 18 bases between them. In DNA form, the CDR3 reads TGCAGTGCGAACAGGCAGGGATGGTCCAATCAGCCCCAGCATTTT. Protein: CSANRQGWSNQPQHF.

This clonotype was counted ten times or more. The CDR3 spells CASSFSGLGTDTQYF. CDR3 nucleotide sequence: TGTGCCAGCAGTTTCTCCGGGTTGGGCACAGATACGCAGTATTTT. The chain is built from TRBV12-3 or TRBV12-4 and TRBJ2-3; unclear D gene. This CDR3 region has 15 residues. V lost 3 bases, J lost 1 base, and 11 bases lay in between.

This clonotype was detected ten times or more. The gene calls are TRBV7-3 and TRBJ1-1; 7 nucleotides agree with TRBD1. J gave up 3 bases and V 4 bases, and 2 bases lay outside the gene matches. The CDR3 extends over 13 amino acids. Germline V gene data show CDR1 as SGHTA and CDR2 as FQGTGA. CDR3 residues: CASSSDRDTEAFF. The DNA for the CDR3 is TGTGCCAGCAGCTCCGACAGGGACACTGAAGCTTTCTTT.

The J gene is TRBJ1-1, the V gene TRBV7-9; D call uncertain. Per the germline V gene, CDR1 is SEHNR and CDR2 is FQNEAQ (reference sequence). The germline V and J ends were trimmed by 3 bases and 1 base, with 15 bases remaining between them. The CDR3 length is 16 residues. As DNA, the CDR3 is TGTGCCAGCAGCTTTAACCGTCAGGATGGGAACACTGAAGCTTTCTTT. It yields the protein CASSFNRQDGNTEAFF.

This chain connects TRBV10-3 to TRBJ1-1; perhaps TRBD1 as D (6 bases). Trimming pared 10 bases from V and 2 bases from J, leaving 23 bases between. Germline V lookup: CDR1 ENHRY, CDR2 SYGVKD. The CDR3 extends over 16 amino acids. The CDR3 sequence: CATFSIGAGVNTEAFF. The CDR3 coding sequence is TGTGCCACCTTTTCTATCGGGGCAGGGGTTAACACTGAAGCTTTCTTT.

This clonotype was found once. This may come from a read error, since a much larger clone is one base off. The chain joins TRBV20-1 to TRBJ2-7; 8 nucleotides match TRBD2. CDR1 DFQATT and CDR2 SNEGSKA come from the germline V gene (reference sequence). The CDR3 length is 15 residues. The ends lost 0 bases at V and 0 bases at J; junction bases unmatched: 4. This CDR3 is CSARDLAGCSYEQYF. Here the CDR3 DNA reads TGCAGTGCTAGAGATTTAGCGGGATGCTCCTACGAGCAGTACTTC.

In its sample, this clonotype was seen many times. The genes are TRBV6-1 and TRBJ2-2, with unresolved D. The CDR3 totals 13 residues. The germline V and J ends were trimmed by 7 bases and 5 bases, with 11 bases remaining between them. Germline V gives CDR1 MNHNS, CDR2 SASEGT. DNA for the CDR3: TGTGCCAGCAATATACTGGGTACCGGGGAGCTGTTTTTT. Translating gives CASNILGTGELFF.

The V gene is TRBV9, the J gene TRBJ1-3; D is ambiguous. Trimming removed 3 bases from V and 4 bases from J, with 20 bases in between. Germline V lookup: CDR1 SGDLS, CDR2 YYNGEE. The CDR3 contains 17 residues. CDR3 DNA: TGTGCCAGCAGCGGAGACAATCTCCCGGGGTGGGGAAACACCATATATTTT. Protein product: CASSGDNLPGWGNTIYF.